This is a list of T cell receptor beta chains from one sample in a study of identifying expanded T cells in peripheral blood. Sequencing was performed with immunoSEQ multiplex PCR; in TCRdb, only in-frame clones are kept and a portion is missing. The table records 100,000 to 150,000 clones, less than 90% of them present only once. What was sequenced was blood. These receptor sequences come from a person aged 18 to 75 in good health. Each CDR3 is given with its conserved first and last residue. A D gene is named only where the DNA matches it firmly. Clone size is given for some rows only: seen once, a few or many times, or a class if the clone is expanded.

d_call j_call clone_size v_call cdr3_aa cdr3_nt
NA TRBJ2-1 NA TRBV28 CASSTSAAWDAEQFF TGTGCCAGCAGTACATCAGCGGCTTGGGACGCTGAGCAGTTCTTC
NA TRBJ2-3 NA TRBV19 CASSQFTDTQYF TGTGCCAGTAGCCAATTCACAGATACGCAGTATTTT
NA TRBJ1-4 NA TRBV6-5 CASSYSTREDEKLFF TGTGCCAGCAGTTACTCGACCAGGGAGGATGAAAAACTGTTTTTT
TRBD1 TRBJ2-7 NA TRBV6-6 CASRPGQGTYEQYF TGTGCCAGCAGGCCGGGACAGGGGACCTACGAGCAGTACTTC
TRBD2 TRBJ2-1 NA TRBV9 CASSPQLAGGYNEQFF TGTGCCAGCAGCCCCCAGTTGGCGGGGGGATACAATGAGCAGTTCTTC
TRBD2 TRBJ2-1 NA TRBV9 CASSSSTLRPGLAGYNEQFF TGTGCCAGCAGCTCAAGTACTTTACGACCGGGACTAGCGGGGTACAATGAGCAGTTCTTC
TRBD1 TRBJ1-2 once TRBV6-6 CASSPRTGTYGYTF TGTGCCAGCAGCCCAAGGACAGGGACCTATGGCTACACCTTC
NA TRBJ2-3 NA TRBV5-6 CASSLGGGTDTQYF TGTGCCAGCAGCTTGGGGGGGGGCACAGATACGCAGTATTTT
TRBD2 TRBJ2-7 medium-sized TRBV5-1 CASSFSSGTYEQYF TGCGCCAGCAGCTTTTCTAGCGGCACCTACGAGCAGTACTTC
TRBD2 TRBJ2-4 once TRBV5-1 CASSLDPGTSGWVNIQYF TGCGCCAGCAGCTTGGACCCCGGGACTAGCGGGTGGGTCAACATTCAGTACTTC
NA TRBJ1-5 few TRBV30 CAWSVLGVNQPQHF TGTGCCTGGAGTGTTCTGGGGGTCAATCAGCCCCAGCATTTT
TRBD1 TRBJ1-2 NA TRBV27 CASRPTGGSYGYTF TGTGCCAGCAGACCAACAGGGGGTAGCTATGGCTACACCTTC
TRBD1 TRBJ1-6 few TRBV7-9 CASSPPTGEGRSPLHF TGTGCCAGCAGCCCCCCGACAGGGGAGGGACGTTCACCCCTCCACTTT
TRBD2 TRBJ2-2 NA TRBV13 CASSPGLAGAPGNTGELFF TGTGCCAGCAGCCCAGGACTAGCGGGAGCCCCGGGGAACACCGGGGAGCTGTTTTTT
TRBD2 TRBJ2-1 NA TRBV5-1 CASSLGLAGAYNEQFF TGCGCCAGCAGCTTAGGACTAGCGGGAGCCTACAATGAGCAGTTCTTC
NA TRBJ1-6 NA TRBV7-9 CASSPPGSGDNSPLHF TGTGCCAGCAGCCCGCCCGGGTCAGGGGATAATTCACCCCTCCACTTT
NA TRBJ1-5 once TRBV5-8 CASTPQGFQPQHF TGTGCCAGCACCCCCCAGGGATTTCAGCCCCAGCATTTT
NA TRBJ1-2 NA TRBV6-6 CASSPGGGSYTF TGTGCCAGCAGCCCCGGGGGCGGGAGCTACACCTTC
NA TRBJ1-4 NA TRBV5-4 CASSSQRGADEKLFF TGTGCCAGCAGCTCCCAGAGGGGGGCTGATGAAAAACTGTTTTTT
NA TRBJ2-7 NA TRBV9 CASSVGGSGSENEQYF TGTGCCAGCAGCGTAGGTGGGTCTGGCTCTGAAAACGAGCAGTACTTC
TRBD2 TRBJ2-2 NA TRBV6-5 CASSSTSLGAGELFF TGTGCCAGCAGTTCGACTAGCCTGGGGGCCGGGGAGCTGTTTTTT
TRBD1 TRBJ1-1 NA TRBV7-2 CASSLAGQGTTEAFF TGTGCCAGCAGCTTAGCCGGACAGGGAACCACTGAAGCTTTCTTT
NA TRBJ1-2 NA TRBV7-2 CASSLNSLFYTF TGTGCCAGCAGCTTAAACAGCCTCTTCTACACCTTC
NA TRBJ2-1 NA TRBV10-3 CAISGGLGRQNSYNEQFF TGTGCCATCAGTGGAGGTCTGGGCCGGCAGAATTCATACAATGAGCAGTTCTTC
NA TRBJ1-1 NA TRBV18 CASSPMEGLNTEAFF TGTGCCAGCTCACCAATGGAGGGGTTGAACACTGAAGCTTTCTTT
NA TRBJ2-7 NA TRBV28 CASSPSSYLEQYF TGTGCCAGCAGTCCATCGAGTTACCTCGAGCAGTACTTC
NA TRBJ1-5 NA TRBV30 CAWSRGLGEGQPQHF TGTGCCTGGAGTCGGGGTCTTGGGGAGGGGCAGCCCCAGCATTTT
TRBD1 TRBJ2-3 NA TRBV2 CASSPGGLSTDTQYF TGTGCCAGCAGTCCAGGGGGCTTGAGCACAGATACGCAGTATTTT
NA TRBJ2-5 NA TRBV7-3 CASSPRPQETQYF TGTGCCAGCAGCCCCCGCCCCCAAGAGACCCAGTACTTC
NA TRBJ2-6 NA TRBV28 CANRPPAAGANVLTF TGTGCCAACAGACCCCCCGCTGCCGGGGCCAACGTCCTGACTTTC
TRBD1 TRBJ2-2 NA TRBV5-1 CASRRMDRQGSAVTGELFF TGCGCCAGCAGACGGATGGACCGACAGGGTTCAGCTGTCACCGGGGAGCTGTTTTTT